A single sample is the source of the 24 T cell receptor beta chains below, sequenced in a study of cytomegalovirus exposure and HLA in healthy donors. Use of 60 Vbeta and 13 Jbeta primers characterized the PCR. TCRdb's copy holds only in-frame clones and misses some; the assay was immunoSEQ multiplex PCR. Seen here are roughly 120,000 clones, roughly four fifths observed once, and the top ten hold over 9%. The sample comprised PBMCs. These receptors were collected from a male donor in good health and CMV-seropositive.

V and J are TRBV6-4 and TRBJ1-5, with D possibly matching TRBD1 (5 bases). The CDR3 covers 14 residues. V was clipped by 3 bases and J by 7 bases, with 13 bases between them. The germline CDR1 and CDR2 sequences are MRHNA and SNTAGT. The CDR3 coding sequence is TGTGCCAGCAGTGAATTTGGGGCAAGCCAGCCCCAGCATTTT. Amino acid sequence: CASSEFGASQPQHF.

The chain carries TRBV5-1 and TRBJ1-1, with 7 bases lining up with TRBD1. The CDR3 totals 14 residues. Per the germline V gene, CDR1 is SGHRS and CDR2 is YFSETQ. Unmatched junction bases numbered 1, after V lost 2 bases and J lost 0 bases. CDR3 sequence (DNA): TGCGCCAGCAGCTTCGGGACAGTGAACACTGAAGCTTTCTTT. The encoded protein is CASSFGTVNTEAFF.

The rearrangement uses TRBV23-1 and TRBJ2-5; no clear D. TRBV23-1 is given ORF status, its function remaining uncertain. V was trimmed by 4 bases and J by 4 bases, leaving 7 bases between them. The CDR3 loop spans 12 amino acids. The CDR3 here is CASSLSRETQYF. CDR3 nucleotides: TGCGCCAGCAGTCTGTCGAGAGAGACCCAGTACTTC.

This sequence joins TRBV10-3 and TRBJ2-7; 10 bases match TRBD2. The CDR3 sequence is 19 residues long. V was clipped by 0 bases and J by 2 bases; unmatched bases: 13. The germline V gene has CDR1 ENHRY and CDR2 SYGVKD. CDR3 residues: CAISESGEWGTSDTYEQYF. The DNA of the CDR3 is TGTGCCATCAGTGAGTCCGGCGAATGGGGGACTAGCGATACCTACGAGCAGTACTTC.

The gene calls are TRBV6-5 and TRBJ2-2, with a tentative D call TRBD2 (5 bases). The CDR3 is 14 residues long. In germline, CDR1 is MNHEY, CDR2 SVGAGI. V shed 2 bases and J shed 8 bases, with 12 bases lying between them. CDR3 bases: TGTGCCAGCAGTTACGGTGGGAGACCTGGGGAGCTGTTTTTT. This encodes CASSYGGRPGELFF.

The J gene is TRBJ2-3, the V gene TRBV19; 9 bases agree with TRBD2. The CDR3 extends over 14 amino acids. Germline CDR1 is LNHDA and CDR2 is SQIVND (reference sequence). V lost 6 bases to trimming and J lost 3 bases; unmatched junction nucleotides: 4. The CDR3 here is CASRREGLTDTQYF. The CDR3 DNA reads TGTGCCAGTAGGCGGGAGGGCCTAACAGATACGCAGTATTTT.

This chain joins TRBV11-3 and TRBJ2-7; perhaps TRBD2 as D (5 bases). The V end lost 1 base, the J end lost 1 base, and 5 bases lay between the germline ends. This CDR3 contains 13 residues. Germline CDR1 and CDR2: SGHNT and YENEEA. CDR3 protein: CASSLGRSYEQYF. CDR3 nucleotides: TGTGCCAGCAGCTTAGGGAGGTCCTACGAGCAGTACTTC. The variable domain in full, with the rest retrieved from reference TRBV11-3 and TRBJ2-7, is EAGVVQSPRYKIIEKKQPVAFWCNPISGHNTLYWYLQNLGQGPELLIRYENEEAVDDSQLPKDRFSAERLKGVDSTLKIQPAELGDSAVYLCASSLGRSYEQYFGPGTRLTVT.

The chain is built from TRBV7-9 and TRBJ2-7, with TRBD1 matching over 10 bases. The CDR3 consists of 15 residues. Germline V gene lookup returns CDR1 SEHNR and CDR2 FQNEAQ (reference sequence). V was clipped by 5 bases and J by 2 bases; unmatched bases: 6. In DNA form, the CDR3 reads TGTGCCAGCAGCGGAGGGACAGGGGATCCCTACGAGCAGTACTTC. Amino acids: CASSGGTGDPYEQYF.

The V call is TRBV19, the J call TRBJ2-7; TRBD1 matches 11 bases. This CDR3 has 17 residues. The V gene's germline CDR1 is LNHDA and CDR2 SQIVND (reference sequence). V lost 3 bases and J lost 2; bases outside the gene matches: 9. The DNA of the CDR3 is TGTGCCAGTAGTATGGGCCTACCGGGACAGGGGGCCTACGAGCAGTACTTC. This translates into CASSMGLPGQGAYEQYF.

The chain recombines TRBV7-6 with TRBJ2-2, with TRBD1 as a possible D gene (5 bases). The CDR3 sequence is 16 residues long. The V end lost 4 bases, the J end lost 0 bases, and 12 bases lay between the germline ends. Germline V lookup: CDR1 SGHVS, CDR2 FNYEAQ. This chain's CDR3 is CASSSWPTANTGELFF. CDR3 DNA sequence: TGTGCCAGCAGCTCCTGGCCGACAGCGAACACCGGGGAGCTGTTTTTT.

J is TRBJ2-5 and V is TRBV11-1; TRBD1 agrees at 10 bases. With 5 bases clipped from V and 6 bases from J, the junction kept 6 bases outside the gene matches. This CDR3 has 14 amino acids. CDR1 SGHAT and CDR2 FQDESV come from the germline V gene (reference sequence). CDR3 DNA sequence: TGTGCCAGCAGCCCACGACAGGGGGCGAAGACCCAGTACTTC. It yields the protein CASSPRQGAKTQYF. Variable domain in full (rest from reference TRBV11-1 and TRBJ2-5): EAEVAQSPRYKITEKSQAVAFWCDPISGHATLYWYRQILGQGPELLVQFQDESVVDDSQLPKDRFSAERLKGVDSTLKIQPAELGDSAMYLCASSPRQGAKTQYFGPGTRLLVL.

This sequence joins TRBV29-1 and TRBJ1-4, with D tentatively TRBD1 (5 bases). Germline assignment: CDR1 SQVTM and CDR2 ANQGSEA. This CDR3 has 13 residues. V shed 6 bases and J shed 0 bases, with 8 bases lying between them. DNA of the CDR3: TGCAGCGTGGGGGGGGCAACTAATGAAAAACTGTTTTTT. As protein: CSVGGATNEKLFF.

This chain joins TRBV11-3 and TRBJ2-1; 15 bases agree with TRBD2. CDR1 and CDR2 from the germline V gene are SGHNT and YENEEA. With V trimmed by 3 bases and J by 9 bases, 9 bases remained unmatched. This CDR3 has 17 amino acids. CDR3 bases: TGTGCCAGCAGCTTTCGGACTAGCGGGAGGGCTAGTGGTGAGCAGTTCTTC. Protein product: CASSFRTSGRASGEQFF.

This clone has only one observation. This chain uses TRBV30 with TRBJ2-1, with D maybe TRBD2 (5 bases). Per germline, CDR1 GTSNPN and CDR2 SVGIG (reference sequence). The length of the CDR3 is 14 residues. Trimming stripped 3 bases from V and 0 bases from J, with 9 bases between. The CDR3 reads CAWRMEVSYNEQFF. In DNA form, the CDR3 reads TGTGCCTGGAGGATGGAGGTCTCCTACAATGAGCAGTTCTTC.

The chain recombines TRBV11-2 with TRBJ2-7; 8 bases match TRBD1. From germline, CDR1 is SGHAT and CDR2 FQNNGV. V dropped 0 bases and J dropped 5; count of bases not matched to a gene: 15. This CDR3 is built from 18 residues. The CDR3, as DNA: TGTGCCAGCAGCTTAGATTTCGGTAGGACAGGGAGCGTTCACGAGCAGTACTTC. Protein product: CASSLDFGRTGSVHEQYF.

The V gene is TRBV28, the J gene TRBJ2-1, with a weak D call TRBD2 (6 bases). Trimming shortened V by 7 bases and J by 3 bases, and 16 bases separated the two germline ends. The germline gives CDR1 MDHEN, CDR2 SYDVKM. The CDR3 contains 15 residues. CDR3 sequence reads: CASTGGAEIYNEQFF. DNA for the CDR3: TGTGCCAGCACCGGGGGAGCGGAGATCTACAATGAGCAGTTCTTC.

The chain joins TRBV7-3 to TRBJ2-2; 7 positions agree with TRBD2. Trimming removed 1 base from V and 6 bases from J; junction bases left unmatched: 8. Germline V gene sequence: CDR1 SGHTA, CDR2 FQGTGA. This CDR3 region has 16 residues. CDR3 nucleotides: TGTGCCAGCAGCTTAAGGGCAGGGAGGGACCCCGGGGAGCTGTTTTTT. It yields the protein CASSLRAGRDPGELFF.

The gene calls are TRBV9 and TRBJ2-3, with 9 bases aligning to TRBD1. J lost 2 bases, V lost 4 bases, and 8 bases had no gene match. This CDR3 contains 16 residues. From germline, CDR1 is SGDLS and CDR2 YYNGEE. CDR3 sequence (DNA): TGTGCCAGCAGCTTAGGGACAGGGAGTGTCACAGATACGCAGTATTTT. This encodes CASSLGTGSVTDTQYF.

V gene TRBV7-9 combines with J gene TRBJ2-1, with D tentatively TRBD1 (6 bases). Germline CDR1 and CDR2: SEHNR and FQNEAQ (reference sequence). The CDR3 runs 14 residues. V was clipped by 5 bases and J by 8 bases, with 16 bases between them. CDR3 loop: CASSPGTTADEQFF. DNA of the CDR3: TGTGCCAGCAGCCCCGGGACAACCGCGGATGAGCAGTTCTTC.

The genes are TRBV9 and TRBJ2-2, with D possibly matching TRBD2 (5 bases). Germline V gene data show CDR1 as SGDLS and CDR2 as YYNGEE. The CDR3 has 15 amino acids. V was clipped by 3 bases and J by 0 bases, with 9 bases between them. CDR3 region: CASSASGTNTGELFF. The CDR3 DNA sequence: TGTGCCAGCAGCGCGAGCGGAACGAACACCGGGGAGCTGTTTTTT.

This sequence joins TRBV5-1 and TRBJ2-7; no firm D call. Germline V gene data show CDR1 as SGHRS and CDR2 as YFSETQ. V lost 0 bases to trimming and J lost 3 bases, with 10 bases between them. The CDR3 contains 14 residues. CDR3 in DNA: TGCGCCAGCAGCTTGGCACTTAAGAGCTACGAGCAGTACTTC. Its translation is CASSLALKSYEQYF.

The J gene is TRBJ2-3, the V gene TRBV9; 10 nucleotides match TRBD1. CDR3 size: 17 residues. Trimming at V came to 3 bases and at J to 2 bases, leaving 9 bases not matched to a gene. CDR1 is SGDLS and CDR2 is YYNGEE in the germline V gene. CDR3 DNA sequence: TGTGCCAGCAGCGAGGGAGCCGGGACAGGGGTCACAGATACGCAGTATTTT. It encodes CASSEGAGTGVTDTQYF.

The CDR3 DNA reads TGTGCCATCAGTGAGTCCAGGACAGTTAACTATGGCTACACCTTC. Translated, it gives CAISESRTVNYGYTF. The chain combines TRBV10-3 with TRBJ1-2, with D possibly matching TRBD1 (6 bases). Germline V gives CDR1 ENHRY, CDR2 SYGVKD. The CDR3 totals 15 residues. Trimming pared 0 bases from V and 1 base from J, leaving 9 bases between.

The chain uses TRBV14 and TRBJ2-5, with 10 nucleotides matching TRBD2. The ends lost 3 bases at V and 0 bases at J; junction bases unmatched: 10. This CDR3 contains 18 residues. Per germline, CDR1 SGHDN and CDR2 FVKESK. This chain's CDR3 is CASSQASGRNSYQETQYF. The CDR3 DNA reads TGTGCCAGCAGCCAGGCTAGCGGGAGAAACTCGTACCAAGAGACCCAGTACTTC.